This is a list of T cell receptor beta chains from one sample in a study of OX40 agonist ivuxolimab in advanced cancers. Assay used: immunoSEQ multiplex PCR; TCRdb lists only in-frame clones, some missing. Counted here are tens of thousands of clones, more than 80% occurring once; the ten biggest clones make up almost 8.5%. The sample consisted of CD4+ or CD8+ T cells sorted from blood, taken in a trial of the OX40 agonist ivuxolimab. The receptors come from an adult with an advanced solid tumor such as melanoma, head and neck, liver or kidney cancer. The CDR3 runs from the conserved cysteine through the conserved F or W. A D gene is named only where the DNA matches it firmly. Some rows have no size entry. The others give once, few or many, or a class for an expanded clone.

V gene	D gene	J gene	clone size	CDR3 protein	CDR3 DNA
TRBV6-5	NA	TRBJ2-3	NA	CASSYHWGGRDTQYF	TGTGCCAGCAGTTACCATTGGGGGGGCCGAGATACGCAGTATTTT
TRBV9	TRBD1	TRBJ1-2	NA	CASSPGGANYGYTF	TGTGCCAGCAGCCCAGGGGGAGCAAACTATGGCTACACCTTC
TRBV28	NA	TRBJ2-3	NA	CASSPDYDLPDTQYF	TGTGCCAGCAGTCCAGACTACGACCTCCCAGATACGCAGTATTTT
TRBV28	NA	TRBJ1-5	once	CASSSSTADSNQPQHF	TGTGCCAGCAGTTCCTCGACGGCAGATAGCAATCAGCCCCAGCATTTT
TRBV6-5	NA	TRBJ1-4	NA	CASSPTGGLNEKLFF	TGTGCCAGCAGCCCGACCGGGGGACTGAATGAAAAACTGTTTTTT
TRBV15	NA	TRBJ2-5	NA	CATSRDRETQYF	TGTGCCACCAGCAGGGACAGAGAGACCCAGTACTTC
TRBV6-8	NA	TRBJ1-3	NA	CASESSGNTIYF	TGTGCCAGCGAGAGCTCTGGAAACACCATATATTTT
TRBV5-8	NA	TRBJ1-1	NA	CASSLLSGKQAFF	TGTGCCAGCAGCTTGTTGTCGGGAAAGCAAGCTTTCTTT
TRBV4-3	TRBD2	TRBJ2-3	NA	CASSLAAGGGKPDTQYF	TGCGCCAGCAGCCTAGCGGCGGGCGGGGGAAAGCCAGATACGCAGTATTTT
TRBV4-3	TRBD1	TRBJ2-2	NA	CASSQDSSWTGGTGELFF	TGCGCCAGCAGCCAAGATTCAAGCTGGACAGGGGGGACCGGGGAGCTGTTTTTT